This T cell receptor (beta chain) was identified during a study of Graves' ophthalmopathy and Graves' hyperthyroidism. Comments on this clonotype: Its antigen is undetermined.

Study results and limitations: Clonotypes were expanded in thyroid at above 0.001 frequency, and most also appeared in blood.

V shed 3 bases, J shed 6 bases, and the junction held 5 bases outside the gene matches. The CDR3 spans 13 residues. Looked up from germline, CDR1 is SGHRS and CDR2 is YFSETQ. Out of around 10 ml of fresh peripheral blood, PBMCs were obtained. Researchers took RNA transcripts and amplified TCR beta CDR3 regions from them. The library came from an HTBI-primed first-round RT-PCR and a second-round multiplex PCR. TCRdb reprocessed the multiplex PCR reads with MiXCR, giving one entry per CDR3 protein. The repertoire has 400,000 to 450,000 distinct CDR3 sequences, 21% of them found once; the top ten carry under 3.5%.

The sequence came from a woman aged 18-30 years with stable Graves' hyperthyroidism. The chain has TRBV5-1 and TRBJ1-1; TRBD1 matches at 7 bases. Sequencing was performed on peripheral blood. The CDR3 DNA reads as TGCGCCAGCAGCTGGCAGGGGGTGGCTGAAGCTTTCTTT. This translates into CASSWQGVAEAFF.